This is a list of T cell receptor beta chains from one sample in a study of shared clonotypes between healthy human individuals. The method was immunoSEQ multiplex PCR; TCRdb's version includes in-frame clones alone and lacks a portion of them. The sample yields approximately 1.4 million clones, roughly 98% seen once. Material for sequencing was naive CD4+ T cells sorted from blood. These receptors were taken from a man aged 25-45 years in good health. Each CDR3 is given with its conserved first and last residue. Fields, in order: V gene, D gene, clone size, J gene, CDR3 protein, CDR3 DNA. D genes are given only for firm matches. Only part of the rows carry a size: once, few, many, or a class if the clone is expanded.

V gene: TRBV6-1
D gene: -
clone size: -
J gene: TRBJ1-4
CDR3 protein: CASSESGPNEKLFF
CDR3 DNA: TGTGCCAGCAGTGAGAGCGGGCCAAATGAAAAACTGTTTTTT

V gene: TRBV7-9
D gene: -
clone size: -
J gene: TRBJ2-1
CDR3 protein: CASSPRGGEQFF
CDR3 DNA: TGTGCCAGCAGCCCCCGGGGTGGTGAGCAGTTCTTC

V gene: TRBV7-2
D gene: -
clone size: -
J gene: TRBJ2-3
CDR3 protein: CASSLVIAHMGTDTQYF
CDR3 DNA: TGTGCCAGCAGCTTAGTAATAGCTCATATGGGAACAGATACGCAGTATTTT

V gene: TRBV30
D gene: -
clone size: -
J gene: TRBJ2-7
CDR3 protein: CAWSVLSEQYF
CDR3 DNA: TGTGCCTGGAGTGTATTGAGCGAGCAGTACTTC

V gene: TRBV20-1
D gene: TRBD2
clone size: once
J gene: TRBJ2-7
CDR3 protein: CSAREIYEQYF
CDR3 DNA: TGCAGTGCGCGGGAGATCTACGAGCAGTACTTC

V gene: TRBV7-8
D gene: -
clone size: -
J gene: TRBJ2-2
CDR3 protein: CASSPARVPGELFF
CDR3 DNA: TGTGCCAGCAGCCCCGCCAGGGTTCCCGGGGAGCTGTTTTTT

V gene: TRBV9
D gene: -
clone size: -
J gene: TRBJ2-3
CDR3 protein: CASSAGADTQYF
CDR3 DNA: TGTGCCAGCAGCGCGGGGGCGGATACGCAGTATTTT

V gene: TRBV6-1
D gene: TRBD2
clone size: -
J gene: TRBJ2-3
CDR3 protein: CASSESPLAGVPDTQYF
CDR3 DNA: TGTGCCAGCAGTGAATCACCACTAGCGGGAGTACCCGATACGCAGTATTTT

V gene: TRBV11-2
D gene: -
clone size: -
J gene: TRBJ2-1
CDR3 protein: CASSLYRATHPANEQFF
CDR3 DNA: TGTGCCAGCAGCTTATACAGGGCCACCCACCCCGCCAATGAGCAGTTCTTC

V gene: TRBV15
D gene: -
clone size: -
J gene: TRBJ1-1
CDR3 protein: CATIRTDNTEAFF
CDR3 DNA: TGTGCCACCATCCGGACGGATAACACTGAAGCTTTCTTT

V gene: TRBV29-1
D gene: -
clone size: -
J gene: TRBJ2-1
CDR3 protein: CSVRSGIGSYNEQFF
CDR3 DNA: TGCAGCGTCCGATCCGGGATCGGGTCTTACAATGAGCAGTTCTTC

V gene: TRBV5-1
D gene: -
clone size: -
J gene: TRBJ1-2
CDR3 protein: CASSLTDYGYTF
CDR3 DNA: TGCGCCAGCAGCTTGACCGACTATGGCTACACCTTC

V gene: TRBV14
D gene: -
clone size: -
J gene: TRBJ2-7
CDR3 protein: CASSQDRTRAYEQYF
CDR3 DNA: TGTGCCAGCAGCCAAGATCGAACTAGAGCTTACGAGCAGTACTTC

V gene: TRBV7-2
D gene: -
clone size: -
J gene: TRBJ2-3
CDR3 protein: CASSFTMTGPPRDTQYF
CDR3 DNA: TGTGCCAGCAGCTTTACAATGACGGGTCCTCCCAGGGATACGCAGTATTTT

V gene: TRBV7-2
D gene: -
clone size: -
J gene: TRBJ2-7
CDR3 protein: CASSRDTGKNSYEQYF
CDR3 DNA: TGTGCCAGCAGCCGCGACACCGGAAAGAACTCCTACGAGCAGTACTTC

V gene: TRBV20-1
D gene: -
clone size: once
J gene: TRBJ2-7
CDR3 protein: CSAEGSYEQYF
CDR3 DNA: TGCAGTGCTGAGGGATCCTACGAGCAGTACTTC

V gene: TRBV7-2
D gene: TRBD2
clone size: -
J gene: TRBJ2-7
CDR3 protein: CASSSASGSIYEQYF
CDR3 DNA: TGTGCCAGCAGCTCCGCAAGCGGGAGTATCTACGAGCAGTACTTC

V gene: TRBV12-2
D gene: -
clone size: once
J gene: TRBJ1-3
CDR3 protein: CASRGRPPGAGNTIYF
CDR3 DNA: TGTGCAAGTCGCGGAAGACCCCCGGGGGCTGGAAACACCATATATTTT

V gene: TRBV9
D gene: TRBD2
clone size: -
J gene: TRBJ2-1
CDR3 protein: CASSVGVAGEYNEQFF
CDR3 DNA: TGTGCCAGCAGCGTAGGGGTAGCGGGAGAGTACAATGAGCAGTTCTTC

V gene: TRBV7-3
D gene: -
clone size: -
J gene: TRBJ2-6
CDR3 protein: CASSSQGSRGANVLTF
CDR3 DNA: TGTGCCAGCAGCTCACAGGGTAGCCGTGGGGCCAACGTCCTGACTTTC

V gene: TRBV19
D gene: TRBD1
clone size: -
J gene: TRBJ2-1
CDR3 protein: CASSTLRGTGSNEQFF
CDR3 DNA: TGTGCCAGTAGTACGCTCAGGGGGACGGGGTCCAATGAGCAGTTCTTC

V gene: TRBV5-1
D gene: TRBD2
clone size: -
J gene: TRBJ2-7
CDR3 protein: CASRGLAGGTYEQYF
CDR3 DNA: TGCGCCAGCAGAGGACTAGCGGGAGGAACCTACGAGCAGTACTTC

V gene: TRBV5-1
D gene: TRBD2
clone size: -
J gene: TRBJ2-3
CDR3 protein: CASSFGGRSFGDTQYF
CDR3 DNA: TGCGCCAGCAGCTTCGGCGGGAGGAGCTTCGGAGATACGCAGTATTTT

V gene: TRBV5-1
D gene: -
clone size: -
J gene: TRBJ2-5
CDR3 protein: CASKFNTDETQYF
CDR3 DNA: TGCGCCAGCAAATTCAATACAGATGAGACCCAGTACTTC

V gene: TRBV4-3
D gene: TRBD1
clone size: -
J gene: TRBJ2-3
CDR3 protein: CASSQGETGDTQYF
CDR3 DNA: TGCGCCAGCAGCCAAGGAGAGACAGGGGATACGCAGTATTTT

V gene: TRBV6-5
D gene: -
clone size: -
J gene: TRBJ2-1
CDR3 protein: CASSYVRGNEQFF
CDR3 DNA: TGTGCCAGCAGTTACGTCAGGGGCAATGAGCAGTTCTTC

V gene: TRBV11-2
D gene: -
clone size: -
J gene: TRBJ1-1
CDR3 protein: CASSQKNTEAFF
CDR3 DNA: TGTGCCAGCAGCCAGAAGAACACTGAAGCTTTCTTT

V gene: TRBV2
D gene: -
clone size: -
J gene: TRBJ2-7
CDR3 protein: CASRFTEYEQYF
CDR3 DNA: TGTGCCAGCAGATTCACAGAATACGAGCAGTACTTC

V gene: TRBV7-6
D gene: -
clone size: -
J gene: TRBJ2-1
CDR3 protein: CASSLERSSYNEQFF
CDR3 DNA: TGTGCCAGCAGCTTGGAGAGAAGCTCCTACAATGAGCAGTTCTTC

V gene: TRBV5-4
D gene: -
clone size: -
J gene: TRBJ2-1
CDR3 protein: CASSLFGGWGNEQFF
CDR3 DNA: TGTGCCAGCAGCTTGTTCGGGGGTTGGGGCAATGAGCAGTTCTTC

V gene: TRBV4-1
D gene: -
clone size: once
J gene: TRBJ2-7
CDR3 protein: CASSQGLEQYF
CDR3 DNA: TGCGCCAGCAGCCAAGGGCTCGAGCAGTACTTC

V gene: TRBV14
D gene: -
clone size: once
J gene: TRBJ1-1
CDR3 protein: CASSQDGGNTEAFF
CDR3 DNA: TGTGCCAGCAGCCAAGACGGCGGGAACACTGAAGCTTTCTTT

V gene: TRBV7-6
D gene: TRBD2
clone size: -
J gene: TRBJ2-3
CDR3 protein: CASSLGGVSGSRGMDTQYF
CDR3 DNA: TGTGCCAGCAGCTTAGGCGGGGTTAGCGGGAGTCGAGGTATGGATACGCAGTATTTT

V gene: TRBV27
D gene: -
clone size: -
J gene: TRBJ2-3
CDR3 protein: CASSLFPAGTDTQYF
CDR3 DNA: TGTGCCAGCAGTTTATTCCCAGCGGGCACAGATACGCAGTATTTT

V gene: TRBV19
D gene: -
clone size: -
J gene: TRBJ2-4
CDR3 protein: CASSIEGQTLAKNIQYF
CDR3 DNA: TGTGCCAGTAGTATAGAAGGGCAGACTTTAGCCAAAAACATTCAGTACTTC

V gene: TRBV4-1
D gene: TRBD2
clone size: once
J gene: TRBJ2-7
CDR3 protein: CASSQDRGLAGADYEQYF
CDR3 DNA: TGCGCCAGCAGCCAAGATAGGGGACTAGCGGGAGCGGACTACGAGCAGTACTTC

V gene: TRBV19
D gene: -
clone size: -
J gene: TRBJ2-1
CDR3 protein: CASIRGSYGEQFF
CDR3 DNA: TGTGCCAGTATCCGTGGGAGTTATGGTGAGCAGTTCTTC

V gene: TRBV7-9
D gene: -
clone size: -
J gene: TRBJ2-7
CDR3 protein: CASSFFGVPFNYEQYF
CDR3 DNA: TGTGCCAGCAGCTTTTTCGGGGTCCCCTTCAACTACGAGCAGTACTTC

V gene: TRBV9
D gene: -
clone size: -
J gene: TRBJ2-7
CDR3 protein: CASSVVGHEQYF
CDR3 DNA: TGTGCCAGCAGCGTAGTCGGCCACGAGCAGTACTTC

V gene: TRBV5-1
D gene: TRBD2
clone size: -
J gene: TRBJ2-3
CDR3 protein: CASSLGGGRLPDTQYF
CDR3 DNA: TGCGCCAGCAGCTTGGGTGGCGGGAGGCTTCCAGATACGCAGTATTTT

V gene: TRBV5-4
D gene: -
clone size: -
J gene: TRBJ1-1
CDR3 protein: CASSLMGSGNTEAFF
CDR3 DNA: TGTGCCAGCAGCTTAATGGGGTCGGGGAACACTGAAGCTTTCTTT

V gene: TRBV2
D gene: TRBD2
clone size: -
J gene: TRBJ2-3
CDR3 protein: CASTRSGGLGTDTQYF
CDR3 DNA: TGTGCCAGCACCAGAAGCGGGGGGCTCGGCACAGATACGCAGTATTTT

V gene: TRBV4-1
D gene: -
clone size: -
J gene: TRBJ1-2
CDR3 protein: CASSQDPPGLYGYTF
CDR3 DNA: TGCGCCAGCAGCCAAGATCCCCCGGGCCTTTATGGCTACACCTTC

V gene: TRBV5-1
D gene: -
clone size: -
J gene: TRBJ2-5
CDR3 protein: CASSPDRLETQYF
CDR3 DNA: TGCGCCAGCAGCCCCGACAGGCTGGAGACCCAGTACTTC

V gene: TRBV6-8
D gene: TRBD1
clone size: -
J gene: TRBJ2-7
CDR3 protein: CASSCLTGSSYEQYF
CDR3 DNA: TGTGCCAGCAGCTGCCTGACAGGGAGCTCCTACGAGCAGTACTTC

V gene: TRBV10-1
D gene: TRBD1
clone size: -
J gene: TRBJ2-5
CDR3 protein: CASQNGQGTQYF
CDR3 DNA: TGCGCCAGCCAAAACGGACAGGGAACCCAGTACTTC

V gene: TRBV11-3
D gene: -
clone size: -
J gene: TRBJ2-1
CDR3 protein: CASSLALGSSYNEQFF
CDR3 DNA: TGTGCCAGCAGCTTAGCCTTGGGTAGCTCCTACAATGAGCAGTTCTTC

V gene: TRBV6-1
D gene: -
clone size: -
J gene: TRBJ1-1
CDR3 protein: CASIPGYMNTEAFF
CDR3 DNA: TGTGCCAGCATCCCGGGCTACATGAACACTGAAGCTTTCTTT

V gene: TRBV20-1
D gene: -
clone size: once
J gene: TRBJ2-7
CDR3 protein: CSARDGYEQYF
CDR3 DNA: TGCAGTGCTAGAGACGGCTACGAGCAGTACTTC

V gene: TRBV7-2
D gene: -
clone size: -
J gene: TRBJ2-1
CDR3 protein: CASSLDGTLYNEQFF
CDR3 DNA: TGTGCCAGCAGCTTAGACGGGACGCTCTACAATGAGCAGTTCTTC

V gene: TRBV14
D gene: -
clone size: -
J gene: TRBJ2-2
CDR3 protein: CASSQGQGFSTGELFF
CDR3 DNA: TGTGCCAGCAGCCAAGGTCAGGGGTTTAGCACCGGGGAGCTGTTTTTT

V gene: TRBV28
D gene: TRBD2
clone size: -
J gene: TRBJ2-6
CDR3 protein: CASSFVTSGRAGSGANVLTF
CDR3 DNA: TGTGCCAGCAGTTTCGTGACTAGCGGGAGGGCAGGCTCTGGGGCCAACGTCCTGACTTTC

V gene: TRBV5-6
D gene: -
clone size: -
J gene: TRBJ2-3
CDR3 protein: CASSLPQGRDTQYF
CDR3 DNA: TGTGCCAGCAGCCTACCCCAGGGACGGGATACGCAGTATTTT